Presented here are 9 T cell receptor beta chains from one specimen sequenced in a study of T cell repertoires and HLA-DP antigens. Their cognate antigens are unknown. Sequenced by immunoSEQ multiplex PCR; TCRdb stores in-frame clones only, minus some. The data show about 73,000 clones, around four fifths seen once. Source material: CD4+ T cells from PBMCs. Receptors were obtained from a man aged 55 to 70 in good health and CMV-seronegative.

V is TRBV27 and J is TRBJ2-7, with 8 bases fitting TRBD1. The germline V gene has CDR1 MNHEY and CDR2 SMNVEV (reference sequence). The J segment lost 0 bases and the V segment lost 6 bases, leaving 7 bases of the junction unmatched. The CDR3 loop spans 15 amino acids. This CDR3 is CASRGGQASSYEQYF. As DNA, the CDR3 is TGTGCCAGCAGGGGGGGACAGGCAAGCTCCTACGAGCAGTACTTC.

This clone has more than one count but fewer than ten. The chain recombines TRBV19 with TRBJ2-5; perhaps TRBD2 as D (6 bases). CDR1 is LNHDA and CDR2 is SQIVND in the germline V gene (reference sequence). Trimming cost V 3 bases and J 2 bases, with 10 bases left between them. This CDR3 comprises 14 residues. In DNA, the CDR3 is TGTGCCAGTAGTATTCCGGGACTTCAAGAGACCCAGTACTTC. Translation: CASSIPGLQETQYF.

This clone has only a few counts. The V gene is TRBV9, the J gene TRBJ1-2; D is perhaps TRBD1 (5 bases). CDR3 length equals 12 residues. Trimming removed 7 bases at V and 4 bases at J, with 11 bases between. Looked up from germline, CDR1 is SGDLS and CDR2 is YYNGEE. The CDR3 loop reads CASGRDGYGYTF. The CDR3 DNA follows: TGTGCCAGCGGCAGGGATGGCTATGGCTACACCTTC.

The V and J genes are TRBV25-1 and TRBJ2-5; 8 bases align to TRBD1. The V gene's germline CDR1 is MGHDK and CDR2 SYGVNS. The CDR3 runs 15 residues. The trim removed 3 bases at V and 1 base at J, leaving 4 bases unmatched. The CDR3 loop is CASSDRTGLQETQYF. The CDR3 DNA is TGTGCCAGCAGTGATAGGACAGGGCTCCAAGAGACCCAGTACTTC.

The chain combines TRBV4-3 with TRBJ2-3; TRBD2 agrees at 8 bases. Losses at the gene ends were 0 bases for V and 5 bases for J; bases not matched to a gene: 7. The CDR3 totals 16 residues. In germline, CDR1 is LGHNA, CDR2 YSLEER. CDR3 loop: CASSQEGAGVGDTQYF. CDR3 DNA: TGCGCCAGCAGCCAAGAGGGAGCGGGAGTCGGAGATACGCAGTATTTT.

The chain employs TRBV27 and TRBJ2-7; D is ambiguous. This CDR3 comprises 14 residues. Germline-derived CDR1 and CDR2 are MNHEY and SMNVEV (reference sequence). Between the trimmed V and J ends, which lost 7 bases and 2 bases, there was a span of 15 bases. CDR3: CASTRRDPPYEQYF. The DNA for the CDR3 is TGTGCCAGCACCCGTAGGGATCCGCCCTACGAGCAGTACTTC.

This chain uses TRBV5-5 with TRBJ2-7, with 12 bases aligning to TRBD2. The CDR3 is 15 amino acids. Germline values: CDR1 SGHKS, CDR2 YYEKEE (reference sequence). J gave up 6 bases and V 4 bases, and 8 bases lay outside the gene matches. CDR3 bases: TGTGCCAGCAGCCGGACTAGCGGGACTTCCGCCGAGCAGTACGTC. It is translated as CASSRTSGTSAEQYV.

V gene TRBV7-9 combines with J gene TRBJ1-1; D not certain. The CDR3 covers 12 residues. Trimming took off 0 bases at V and 5 bases at J, with 4 bases between the two ends. The germline CDR1 and CDR2 sequences are SEHNR and FQNEAQ (reference sequence). The CDR3 sequence is CASSLALTEAFF. The CDR3 coding sequence is TGTGCCAGCAGCTTAGCTTTGACTGAAGCTTTCTTT.

The chain employs TRBV9 and TRBJ1-6; D is perhaps TRBD1 (5 bases). The V end was cut by 0 bases, the J end by 8 bases, with 18 bases between. Germline loops: CDR1 SGDLS, CDR2 YYNGEE. The CDR3 extends over 17 amino acids. The CDR3 spells CASSVGGRDLGDSPLHF. The CDR3, as DNA: TGTGCCAGCAGCGTAGGAGGGAGGGACTTAGGAGATTCACCCCTCCACTTT.